This record covers a single T cell receptor (beta chain). Its cognate antigen is unknown. Template switching by 5'RACE with UMIs generated the TCR beta cDNA. TCRdb re-called the 5' RACE reads; every CDR3 protein appears as one record, without DNA. The sample's table shows some 390,000 distinct CDR3 sequences. The data originate from a study of T cells expressing NK-cell markers. Study information: Each TCR beta repertoire originated in sorted T cells that were CD3+CD56+NKG2C+, CD3+CD56+NKG2C- or CD3+CD56-NKG2C+. Among the eight sequenced donors, seven tested HCMV-seropositive and one tested seronegative. Whole-study findings and limits: In a group of several donors, dominant NKG2C+ clonotypes represented roughly 1.0-7.0% of CD8+ T cells.

Germline loops: CDR1 MGHDK, CDR2 SYGVNS. The CDR3 has 13 residues. Sequences were obtained from blood T cells: a sorted CD56 or NKG2C T cell subset, CD4+ or CD8+ T cells, or bulk PBMC T cells (not recorded which). V usage is TRBV25-1 and J usage is TRBJ2-5; TCRdb selects TRBD1, and the lack of DNA leaves this call unchecked. The receptor's source is a woman aged 50 to 60 in good health. CDR3 residues: CASSDGGRETQYF.